This T cell receptor beta chain is from a study of OX40 agonist ivuxolimab in advanced cancers. For the study at large: All patients had ivuxolimab intravenously every 2 weeks at 0.01 to 10 mg/kg.

The table came from immunoSEQ multiplex PCR; TCRdb's copy has only in-frame clones and leaves some out. Of tens of thousands of clones listed, roughly 90% are singletons. This clone was recorded only once. What it binds is unknown. Study results and limitations: The average count of expanded clones was higher among CD8+ T cells than among CD4+.

After removal of 5 bases from V and 2 bases from J, the junction contained 5 bases not matched to a gene. The CDR3 has 14 amino acids. The germline V gene encodes CDR1 SNHLY and CDR2 FYNNEI. The source is an adult with an advanced solid tumor such as melanoma, head and neck, liver or kidney cancer. This chain joins TRBV2 and TRBJ2-5; 7 positions agree with TRBD1. The sequenced sample was CD4+ or CD8+ T cells sorted from blood, obtained in a trial of the OX40 agonist ivuxolimab. The CDR3 protein is CASSSQGLQETQYF. The CDR3 nucleotides are TGTGCCAGCAGTTCACAGGGGCTGCAAGAGACCCAGTACTTC.